A single sample is the source of the 15 T cell receptor beta chains below, sequenced in a study of persistence of HIV-infected CD4 T cells (dated by TCRdb to the early 2020s). The treatment or condition tag for this specimen amounts to: suppressive antiretroviral therapy. Lysates of CMV-infected fibroblasts were used at about 10 ug/mL for cell stimulation. Memory populations depleted of antigen-responding cells were obtained by sorting nonresponding CD40L-negative CD69-negative CD45RO-high memory CD4+ T cells. Their antigen targets remain unknown. The immunoSEQ hsTCRB assay version 4, run in survey mode, was used to sequence TCRbeta repertoires from genomic DNA. Not all clones reach the TCRdb copy of this immuneACCESS table, which keeps in-frame sequences only. Checked studies attribute under half of the gap to unresolved V genes and leave the rest unexplained. Across this sample there are roughly 41,000 clones, with approximately 80% seen only once. In total, the top ten clones hold roughly 1.5% of the sample.

The sample consisted of CD4+ T cells sorted from PBMCs after roughly 18-hour stimulation, taken from a patient who received antiretroviral therapy. Reading the label with the study, this specimen's cell subset or site is: CD40L-CD69- CD45RO-high memory CD4 T cells not responding to CMV lysate. Receptors were obtained from an adult man with HIV who was CMV-seropositive.

This clone came up a few times. The rearrangement uses TRBV20-1 and TRBJ2-7; D is unresolved. Germline V gene sequence: CDR1 DFQATT, CDR2 SNEGSKA (reference sequence). Trimming left V 5 bases short and J 3 bases short, with 5 bases between. This CDR3 has 10 residues. The CDR3 reads CSAHFYEQYF. In nucleotides, the CDR3 is TGCAGTGCTCACTTCTACGAGCAGTACTTC.

The chain carries TRBV5-1 and TRBJ1-2; D is perhaps TRBD1 (6 bases). There are 14 residues in the CDR3. CDR1 is SGHRS, CDR2 YFSETQ, per germline. Trimming removed 4 bases from V and 5 bases from J, with 15 bases in between. For the CDR3, the DNA is TGCGCCAGCAGCGAAGGGGGGCTAGGATATGGCTACACCTTC. Its translation: CASSEGGLGYGYTF.

The rearrangement joins TRBV7-9 to TRBJ1-4, with D possibly being TRBD1 (5 bases). The CDR3 is 15 amino acids. Germline values: CDR1 SEHNR, CDR2 FQNEAQ (reference sequence). V dropped 0 bases and J dropped 6 bases, with 11 bases sitting between them. The DNA of the CDR3 is TGTGCCAGCAGCTTAGCGGGGGGAGCCCATGAAAAACTGTTTTTT. It is translated as CASSLAGGAHEKLFF.

Only a few counts were recorded for this clone. Other DNA sequences in the sample encode the same CDR3. This chain uses TRBV7-2 with TRBJ1-6; TRBD1 is a possible D gene (6 bases). The CDR3 extends over 14 amino acids. From germline, CDR1 is SGHTA and CDR2 FQGNSA. Trimming took off 2 bases at V and 7 bases at J, with 9 bases between the two ends. The CDR3 is CASSLRGVNSPLHF. In nucleotides, the CDR3 is TGTGCCAGCAGCTTAAGGGGGGTCAATTCACCCCTCCACTTT.

This chain links TRBV6-5 with TRBJ2-3, with 7 bases matching TRBD1. Trimming at V came to 6 bases and at J to 5 bases, leaving 11 bases not matched to a gene. Germline V gene sequence: CDR1 MNHEY, CDR2 SVGAGI. CDR3 length equals 15 residues. The CDR3 DNA reads TGTGCCAGCAGACGAGCGTCGACAGGGCAAGATACGCAGTATTTT. This translates into CASRRASTGQDTQYF.

The V call is TRBV14, the J call TRBJ2-1; D gene unclear. CDR1 and CDR2 (germline): SGHDN, FVKESK. The CDR3 extends over 15 amino acids. Trimming removed 0 bases at V and 7 bases at J, with 13 bases between. CDR3 amino acids: CASSQDLLVINEQFF. CDR3 nucleotide sequence: TGTGCCAGCAGCCAAGATCTCTTAGTTATTAATGAGCAGTTCTTC. Filled out from reference TRBV14 and TRBJ2-1, the complete variable domain reads EAGVTQFPSHSVIEKGQTVTLRCDPISGHDNLYWYRRVMGKEIKFLLHFVKESKQDESGMPNNRFLAERTGGTYSTLKVQPAELEDSGVYFCASSQDLLVINEQFFGPGTRLTVL.

The V gene is TRBV20-1, the J gene TRBJ1-2; D remains unclear. CDR3 length: 14 residues. Germline CDR1 is DFQATT and CDR2 is SNEGSKA (reference sequence). V lost 3 bases, J lost 4 bases, and 15 bases lay in between. CDR3 nucleotide sequence: TGCAGTGCTAGTGCCCAAGCAGGCCGCTATGGCTACACCTTC. Its protein is CSASAQAGRYGYTF.

The CDR3 bases are TGTGCCAGCAGACCTCCGGGACAGAATTCACCCCTCCACTTT. It translates to CASRPPGQNSPLHF. The V call is TRBV3-1 (or the pseudogene TRBV3-2), the J call TRBJ1-6; 7 nucleotides line up with TRBD1. The CDR3 length is 14 residues. Trimming removed 6 bases from V and 7 bases from J; junction bases left unmatched: 6. Germline V gene data show CDR1 as LGHDT and CDR2 as YNNKEL (reference sequence).

This rearrangement joins TRBV5-5 to TRBJ1-5, with a tentative D call TRBD1 (6 bases). Trimming cost V 4 bases and J 5 bases, with 13 bases left between them. The germline CDR1 and CDR2 sequences are SGHKS and YYEKEE (reference sequence). CDR3 length: 14 amino acids. This CDR3 reads CASSTQGLDQPQHF. The CDR3 region has the DNA TGTGCCAGCAGCACACAGGGTTTGGATCAGCCCCAGCATTTT.

V and J are TRBV2 and TRBJ1-2, with 9 nucleotides matching TRBD1. CDR3 length equals 16 residues. Germline V gene lookup returns CDR1 SNHLY and CDR2 FYNNEI. Unmatched junction bases numbered 6, after V lost 2 bases and J lost 2 bases. The CDR3 here is CASSERRTGANYGYTF. The CDR3 bases are TGTGCCAGCAGTGAACGTAGGACAGGGGCGAACTATGGCTACACCTTC.

The V gene is TRBV5-1, the J gene TRBJ1-6, with 8 bases fitting TRBD1. This CDR3 is built from 15 residues. With 0 bases clipped from V and 9 bases from J, the junction kept 5 bases outside the gene matches. In germline, CDR1 is SGHRS, CDR2 YFSETQ. The CDR3 loop is CASSLARGQGSPLHF. The CDR3 DNA sequence: TGCGCCAGCAGCTTGGCCAGGGGGCAAGGTTCACCCCTCCACTTT.

J is TRBJ1-1 and V is TRBV5-4; possibly TRBD1 for D (5 bases). The CDR3 consists of 14 residues. The V end lost 0 bases, the J end lost 7 bases, and 13 bases lay between the germline ends. Germline V gives CDR1 SGHNT, CDR2 YYREEE (reference sequence). In DNA, the CDR3 is TGTGCCAGCAGCTTGGCAGAGGGAACAGGTGAAGCTTTCTTT. Protein: CASSLAEGTGEAFF.

The V gene is TRBV5-1, the J gene TRBJ2-2, with D perhaps matching TRBD1 (6 bases). Trimming cost V 2 bases and J 6 bases, with 17 bases left between them. Germline V gene data show CDR1 as SGHRS and CDR2 as YFSETQ. The CDR3 totals 16 residues. CDR3 sequence (DNA): TGCGCCAGCAGCTTACAGGGTCAAAAAGACGCCGGGGAGCTGTTTTTT. Translation: CASSLQGQKDAGELFF.

The chain carries TRBV2 and TRBJ2-2, with D possibly being TRBD1 (6 bases). V was clipped by 6 bases and J by 4 bases, with 9 bases between them. Germline assignment: CDR1 SNHLY and CDR2 FYNNEI. The CDR3 is 13 residues long. The CDR3 loop reads CASSGQFTGELFF. The CDR3 DNA reads as TGTGCCAGCAGCGGACAGTTCACCGGGGAGCTGTTTTTT.

This clone was recorded only once. The gene calls are TRBV7-2 and TRBJ2-1; D remains unclear. CDR1 is SGHTA, CDR2 FQGNSA, per germline. V was clipped by 0 bases and J by 8 bases, with 11 bases between them. The CDR3 contains 14 residues. CDR3 DNA: TGTGCCAGCAGCTTAGCGCGGCCCCCCCATGAGCAGTTCTTC. Translated, it gives CASSLARPPHEQFF.